Listed below are T cell receptor beta chains from one sample, sequenced in a study of blood T cell repertoires in COVID-19. The method was immunoSEQ multiplex PCR; TCRdb's version includes in-frame clones alone and lacks a portion of them. The sample records about 40,000 clones, approximately 80% being singletons. The sample was peripheral blood. The receptor source for this set is a woman between 55 and 75 years old with acute or convalescent COVID-19. Both conserved end residues are part of each CDR3. The D gene is left open where the match is weak. Expanded clones are given a class, and other clones once, few, many or no size at all.

v_gene,abundance,d_gene,j_gene,CDR3nt,CDR3aa
TRBV7-2,.,.,TRBJ2-7,TGTGCCAGCAGCCCCGGAGGTAGCTCCTACGAGCAGTACTTC,CASSPGGSSYEQYF
TRBV5-5,.,TRBD1,TRBJ2-7,TGTGCCAGCAGCTATACGAGGGACAGCTCCTACGAGCAGTACTTC,CASSYTRDSSYEQYF
TRBV5-1,few,.,TRBJ1-1,TGCGCCAGCGCAAACAGGGAAAACACTGAAGCTTTCTTT,CASANRENTEAFF
TRBV6-5,.,.,TRBJ1-2,TGTGCCAGCAGGGACAGCCACACTTATGGCTACACCTTC,CASRDSHTYGYTF
TRBV12-3/TRBV12-4,.,.,TRBJ1-1,TGTGCCAGCAAGCGGCAGGGGTACACTGAAGCTTTCTTT,CASKRQGYTEAFF
TRBV25-1,.,.,TRBJ1-1,TGTGCCAGCAGTGAATTCAGTAAGAACACTGAAGCTTTCTTT,CASSEFSKNTEAFF
TRBV30,.,TRBD1,TRBJ1-5,TGTGCCTGGAGGGGACAGGGAAATCAGCCCCAGCATTTT,CAWRGQGNQPQHF
TRBV6-4,.,TRBD1,TRBJ1-5,TGTGCCAGCAGTGAGGGACAGGGGGCCCATAGCAATCAGCCCCAGCATTTT,CASSEGQGAHSNQPQHF
TRBV30,.,TRBD1,TRBJ1-4,TGTGCCTGGACTCCCGGGACAGGGGTTGAGAAACTGTTTTTT,CAWTPGTGVEKLFF
TRBV30,.,.,TRBJ1-5,TGTGCCTGGAGTGTACCTTCGGGATCATATAGCAATCAGCCCCAGCATTTT,CAWSVPSGSYSNQPQHF
TRBV3-1/TRBV3-2,.,.,TRBJ1-1,TGTGCCAGCAGCCAGGAGAGGTATTCTGAAGCTTTCTTT,CASSQERYSEAFF
TRBV3-1/TRBV3-2,.,.,TRBJ1-2,TGTGCCAGCAGCCAACGGGGCTATGGCTACACCTTC,CASSQRGYGYTF
TRBV6-5,.,TRBD1,TRBJ1-2,TGTGCCATTCTCCCTCGGGGACAGGGGCCCTCGGGCTACACCTTC,CAILPRGQGPSGYTF
TRBV5-1,.,TRBD2,TRBJ2-1,TGCGCCAGCAGCTGGTCTAGCGGGGGATACAATGAGCAGTTCTTC,CASSWSSGGYNEQFF
TRBV19,.,.,TRBJ1-1,TGTGCCAGTAGTATTGTTAAGGAGGTGACTGAAGCTTTCTTT,CASSIVKEVTEAFF
TRBV4-1,.,TRBD1,TRBJ1-2,TGCGCCAGCAGCCAAGAATTGGACAGGGGTCTCTATGGCTACACCTTC,CASSQELDRGLYGYTF
TRBV21-1,.,.,TRBJ2-5,TGTGCCAGCAGCAAAGGTGGCAGGCTCCGGGAGACCCAGTACTTC,CASSKGGRLRETQYF
TRBV5-6,.,TRBD1,TRBJ2-7,TGTGCCAGCAGCTTGGTGTTTCGGACAGGCAACCCCTACGAGCAGTACTTC,CASSLVFRTGNPYEQYF